The entry below describes one T cell receptor beta chain. Its antigen is not identified. Clones were read by immunoSEQ multiplex PCR, and TCRdb kept only the in-frame ones, dropping some. The table has nearly 95,000 clones, about 92% seen once. The data were obtained in a study of graft-versus-host responses after intestinal transplantation. For the study at large: Multivisceral, liver-intestinal, or isolated intestinal transplants were received by the recipients. General observations from the study: Early after transplant, HvG declines were associated with peak levels of circulating GvH clones.

Germline V gene sequence: CDR1 MGHDK, CDR2 SYGVNS. The CDR3 length is 13 residues. V dropped 2 bases and J dropped 1 base, with 5 bases sitting between them. The receptor was isolated from a human donor who received an intestinal transplant. Source: unstimulated CD8+ T cells sorted from spleen or lymph node cells, taken before intestinal transplant. V gene TRBV25-1 combines with J gene TRBJ1-1; the D is unclear. CDR3 loop: CASSERGNTEAFF. CDR3 nucleotide sequence: TGTGCCAGCAGTGAACGGGGGAACACTGAAGCTTTCTTT.